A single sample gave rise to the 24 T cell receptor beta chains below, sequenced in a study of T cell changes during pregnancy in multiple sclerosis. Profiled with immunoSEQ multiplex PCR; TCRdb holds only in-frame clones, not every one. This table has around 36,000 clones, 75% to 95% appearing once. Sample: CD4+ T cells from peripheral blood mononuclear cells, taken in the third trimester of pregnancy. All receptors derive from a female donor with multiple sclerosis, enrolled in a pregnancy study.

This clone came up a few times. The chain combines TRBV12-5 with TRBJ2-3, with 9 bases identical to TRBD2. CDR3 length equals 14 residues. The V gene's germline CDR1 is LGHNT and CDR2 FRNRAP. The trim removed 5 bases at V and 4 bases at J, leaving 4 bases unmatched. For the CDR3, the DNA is TGTGCTAGTGGTCCTCAGCGGGAGGCAGATACGCAGTATTTT. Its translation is CASGPQREADTQYF.

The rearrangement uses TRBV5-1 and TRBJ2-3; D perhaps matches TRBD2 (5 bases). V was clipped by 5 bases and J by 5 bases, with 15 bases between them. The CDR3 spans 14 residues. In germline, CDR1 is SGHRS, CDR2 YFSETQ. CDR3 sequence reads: CASREATTLDTQYF. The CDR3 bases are TGCGCCAGCAGGGAGGCTACTACGTTAGATACGCAGTATTTT.

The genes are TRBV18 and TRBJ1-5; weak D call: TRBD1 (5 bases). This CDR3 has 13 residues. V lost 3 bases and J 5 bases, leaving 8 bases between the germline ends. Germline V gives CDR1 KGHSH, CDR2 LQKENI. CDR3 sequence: CASSPGRDQPQHF. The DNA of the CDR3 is TGTGCCAGCTCACCGGGCAGGGATCAGCCCCAGCATTTT.

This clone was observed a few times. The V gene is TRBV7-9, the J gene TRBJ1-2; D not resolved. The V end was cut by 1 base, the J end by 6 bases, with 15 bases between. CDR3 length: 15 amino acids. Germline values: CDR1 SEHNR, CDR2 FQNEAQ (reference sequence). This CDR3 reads CASSLGQVRVDGYTF. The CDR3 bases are TGTGCCAGCAGCTTAGGGCAGGTTAGAGTAGATGGCTACACCTTC.

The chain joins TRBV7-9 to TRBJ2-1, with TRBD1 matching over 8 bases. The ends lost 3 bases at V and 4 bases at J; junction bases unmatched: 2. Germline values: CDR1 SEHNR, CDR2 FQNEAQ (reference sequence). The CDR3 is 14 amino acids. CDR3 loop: CASSFRDRYNEQFF. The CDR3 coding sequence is TGTGCCAGCAGCTTCCGGGACAGGTACAATGAGCAGTTCTTC.

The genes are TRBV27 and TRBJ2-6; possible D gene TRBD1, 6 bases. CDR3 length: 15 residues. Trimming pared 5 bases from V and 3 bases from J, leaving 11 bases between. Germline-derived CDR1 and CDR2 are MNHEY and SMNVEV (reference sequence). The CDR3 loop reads CASSPWTVGANVLTF. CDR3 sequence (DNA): TGTGCCAGCAGTCCGTGGACAGTTGGGGCCAACGTCCTGACTTTC.

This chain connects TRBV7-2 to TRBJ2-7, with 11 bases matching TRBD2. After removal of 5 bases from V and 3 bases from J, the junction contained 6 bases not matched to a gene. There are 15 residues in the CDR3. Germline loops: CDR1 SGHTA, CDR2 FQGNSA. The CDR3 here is CASSTPSGRFYEQYF. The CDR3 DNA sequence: TGTGCCAGCAGCACCCCTAGCGGGAGGTTCTACGAGCAGTACTTC.

The CDR3 here is CASSQTTSFSGELFF. The CDR3 region has the DNA TGTGCCAGTAGTCAAACTACCTCCTTTAGCGGGGAGCTGTTTTTT. The chain employs TRBV19 and TRBJ2-2; D gene ambiguous. The CDR3 loop spans 15 amino acids. Germline V CDR1 and CDR2: LNHDA, SQIVND (reference sequence). V was trimmed by 5 bases and J by 7 bases, leaving 17 bases between them.

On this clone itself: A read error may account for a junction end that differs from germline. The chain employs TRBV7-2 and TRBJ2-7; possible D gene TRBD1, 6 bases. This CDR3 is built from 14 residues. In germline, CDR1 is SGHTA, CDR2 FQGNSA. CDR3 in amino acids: CASSLAGQSSEQYF. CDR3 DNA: TGTGCCAGCAGCTTAGCTGGACAGTCCTCCGAGCAGTACTTC.

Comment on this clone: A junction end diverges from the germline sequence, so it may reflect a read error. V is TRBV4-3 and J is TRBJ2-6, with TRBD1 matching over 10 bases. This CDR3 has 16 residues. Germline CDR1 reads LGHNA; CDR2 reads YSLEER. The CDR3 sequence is CASSQVGGQGVNVLTF. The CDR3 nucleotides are TGCGCCAGCAGCCAAGTTGGAGGACAGGGGGTCAACGTCCTGACTTTC.

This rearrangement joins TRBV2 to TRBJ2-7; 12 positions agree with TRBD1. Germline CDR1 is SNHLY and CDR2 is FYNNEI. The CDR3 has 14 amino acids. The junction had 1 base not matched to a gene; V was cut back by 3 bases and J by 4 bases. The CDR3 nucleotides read TGTGCCAGCAGTGAGGGACAGGGGGCGTACGAGCAGTACTTC. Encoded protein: CASSEGQGAYEQYF.

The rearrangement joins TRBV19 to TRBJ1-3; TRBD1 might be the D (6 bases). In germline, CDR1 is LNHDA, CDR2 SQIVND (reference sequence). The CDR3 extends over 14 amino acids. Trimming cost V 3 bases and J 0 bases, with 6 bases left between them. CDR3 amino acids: CASSMGHSGNTIYF. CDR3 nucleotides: TGTGCCAGTAGTATGGGACACTCTGGAAACACCATATATTTT.

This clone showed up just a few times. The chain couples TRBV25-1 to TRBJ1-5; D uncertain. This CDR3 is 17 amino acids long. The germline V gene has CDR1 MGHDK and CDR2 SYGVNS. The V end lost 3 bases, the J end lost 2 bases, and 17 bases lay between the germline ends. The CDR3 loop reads CASSDPGSDEGNQPQHF. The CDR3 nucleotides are TGTGCCAGCAGTGACCCCGGGAGCGACGAGGGCAATCAGCCCCAGCATTTT.

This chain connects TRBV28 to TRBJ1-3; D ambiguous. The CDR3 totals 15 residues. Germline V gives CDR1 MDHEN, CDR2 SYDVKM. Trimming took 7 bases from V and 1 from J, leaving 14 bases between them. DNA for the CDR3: TGTGCCAGCATCGAAGCGGCCCTTTCTGGAAACACCATATATTTT. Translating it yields CASIEAALSGNTIYF. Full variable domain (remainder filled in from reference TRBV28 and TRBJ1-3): DVKVTQSSRYLVKRTGEKVFLECVQDMDHENMFWYRQDPGLGLRLIYFSYDVKMKEKGDIPEGYSVSREKKERFSLILESASTNQTSMYLCASIEAALSGNTIYFGEGSWLTVV.

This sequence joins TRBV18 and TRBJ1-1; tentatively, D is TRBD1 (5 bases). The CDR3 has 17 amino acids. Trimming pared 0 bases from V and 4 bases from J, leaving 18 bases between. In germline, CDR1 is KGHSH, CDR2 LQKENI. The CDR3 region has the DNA TGTGCCAGCTCACCACCGAAGGGTCGCATCGGGGGCACTGAAGCTTTCTTT. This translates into CASSPPKGRIGGTEAFF. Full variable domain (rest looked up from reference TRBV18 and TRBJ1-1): NAGVMQNPRHLVRRRGQEARLRCSPMKGHSHVYWYRQLPEEGLKFMVYLQKENIIDESGMPKERFSAEFPKEGPSILRIQQVVRGDSAAYFCASSPPKGRIGGTEAFFGQGTRLTVV.

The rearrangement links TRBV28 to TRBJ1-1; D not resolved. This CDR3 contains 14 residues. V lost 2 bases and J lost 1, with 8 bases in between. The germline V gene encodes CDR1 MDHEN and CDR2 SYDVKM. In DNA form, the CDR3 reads TGTGCCAGCAGTTTAGAACAGAGGAACACTGAAGCTTTCTTT. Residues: CASSLEQRNTEAFF. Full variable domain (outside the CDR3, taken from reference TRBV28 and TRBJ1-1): DVKVTQSSRYLVKRTGEKVFLECVQDMDHENMFWYRQDPGLGLRLIYFSYDVKMKEKGDIPEGYSVSREKKERFSLILESASTNQTSMYLCASSLEQRNTEAFFGQGTRLTVV.

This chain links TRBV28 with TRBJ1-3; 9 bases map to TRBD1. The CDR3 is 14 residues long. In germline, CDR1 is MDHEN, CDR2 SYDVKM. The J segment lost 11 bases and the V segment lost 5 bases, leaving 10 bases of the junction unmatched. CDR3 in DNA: TGTGCCAGCAGTAAAAATTTACAGGGGGCATCCATATATTTT. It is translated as CASSKNLQGASIYF.

The CDR3 DNA sequence: TGCGCCAGCAGCCCGTCGGCAGTCCAGGCCGGGGAGCTGTTTTTT. Its translation is CASSPSAVQAGELFF. The chain links TRBV5-1 to TRBJ2-2; D is unresolved. Trimming pared 4 bases from V and 6 bases from J, leaving 16 bases between. The CDR3 is 15 residues long. Germline loops: CDR1 SGHRS, CDR2 YFSETQ. Using reference TRBV5-1 and TRBJ2-2 for the parts outside the CDR3, the full variable domain is KAGVTQTPRYLIKTRGQQVTLSCSPISGHRSVSWYQQTPGQGLQFLFEYFSETQRNKGNFPGRFSGRQFSNSRSEMNVSTLELGDSALYLCASSPSAVQAGELFFGEGSRLTVL.

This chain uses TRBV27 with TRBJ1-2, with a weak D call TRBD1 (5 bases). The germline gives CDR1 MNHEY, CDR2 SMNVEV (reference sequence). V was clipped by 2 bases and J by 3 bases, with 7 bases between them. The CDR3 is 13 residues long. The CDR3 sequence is CASSLGGDYGYTF. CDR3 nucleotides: TGTGCCAGCAGTTTAGGAGGGGACTATGGCTACACCTTC.

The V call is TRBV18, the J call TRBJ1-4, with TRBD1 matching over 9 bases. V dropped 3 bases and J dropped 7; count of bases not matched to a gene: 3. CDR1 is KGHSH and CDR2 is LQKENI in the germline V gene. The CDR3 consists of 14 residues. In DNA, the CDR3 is TGTGCCAGCTCACCGGGACAGGGTTTTGAAAAACTGTTTTTT. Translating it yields CASSPGQGFEKLFF.

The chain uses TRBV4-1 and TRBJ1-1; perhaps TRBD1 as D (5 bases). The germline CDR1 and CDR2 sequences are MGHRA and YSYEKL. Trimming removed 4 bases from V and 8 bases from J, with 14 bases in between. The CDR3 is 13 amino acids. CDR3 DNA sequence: TGCGCCAGCAGCCCCGGCTGGGGGGGGGAAGCTTTCTTT. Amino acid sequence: CASSPGWGGEAFF.

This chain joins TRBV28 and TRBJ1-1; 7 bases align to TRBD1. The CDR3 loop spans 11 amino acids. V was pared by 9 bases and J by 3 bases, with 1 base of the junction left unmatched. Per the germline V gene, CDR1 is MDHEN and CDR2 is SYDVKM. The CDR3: CASRGHTEAFF. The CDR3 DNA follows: TGTGCCAGTAGGGGGCACACTGAAGCTTTCTTT.

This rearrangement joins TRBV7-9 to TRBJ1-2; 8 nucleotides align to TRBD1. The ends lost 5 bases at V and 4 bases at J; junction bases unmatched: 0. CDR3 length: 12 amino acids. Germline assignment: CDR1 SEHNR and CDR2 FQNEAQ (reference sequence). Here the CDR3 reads CASSGQGYGYTF. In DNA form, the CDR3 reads TGTGCCAGCAGCGGACAGGGCTATGGCTACACCTTC.

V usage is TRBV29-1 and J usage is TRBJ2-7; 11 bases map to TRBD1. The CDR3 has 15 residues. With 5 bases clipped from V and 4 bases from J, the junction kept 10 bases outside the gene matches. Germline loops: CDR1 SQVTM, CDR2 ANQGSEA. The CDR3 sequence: CSVSGGTGGKYEQYF. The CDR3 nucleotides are TGCAGCGTTAGTGGAGGGACAGGGGGAAAATACGAGCAGTACTTC.